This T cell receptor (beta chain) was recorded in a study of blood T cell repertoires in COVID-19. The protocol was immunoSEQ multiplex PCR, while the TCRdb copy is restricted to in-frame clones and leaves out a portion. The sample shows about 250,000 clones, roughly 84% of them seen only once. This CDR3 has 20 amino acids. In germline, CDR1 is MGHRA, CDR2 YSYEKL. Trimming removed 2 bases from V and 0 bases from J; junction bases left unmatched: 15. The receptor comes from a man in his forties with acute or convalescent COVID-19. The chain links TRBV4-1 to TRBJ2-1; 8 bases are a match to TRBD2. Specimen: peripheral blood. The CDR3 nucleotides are TGCGCCAGCAGCCAACCCACATGGGGACTAGTCAAGAGCTCCTACAATGAGCAGTTCTTC. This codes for CASSQPTWGLVKSSYNEQFF.